The rows below give T cell receptor beta chains drawn from one sample of a study of response to subunit inactivated influenza vaccine. TCRdb ran MiXCR on the RT-PCR reads and lists one entry per CDR3 protein. Among hundreds of thousands of distinct CDR3 sequences listed, approximately 14% were seen once. The source was PBMCs from blood, collected 14 to 15 days before vaccination. The receptors shown here come from a man aged 50-60 years who received an inactivated influenza vaccine. Both conserved end residues are part of each CDR3. A D gene is named only where the DNA matches it firmly. A clone size is listed for some rows: how often the clone was seen (once, few, many), or a class if it is expanded.

j_call clone_size cdr3_length d_call v_call cdr3_nt cdr3_aa
TRBJ1-6 - 18 - TRBV11-2 TGTGCCAGCACATCAGGGGAGAACAAGGGTTGGGGGCATTCACCCCTCCACTTT CASTSGENKGWGHSPLHF
TRBJ2-1 - 16 - TRBV3-1 TGTGCCAGCAGCCAACCTAGTCCCCCTCGGTACAATGAGCAGTTCTTC CASSQPSPPRYNEQFF
TRBJ1-6 - 15 TRBD1 TRBV4-3 TGCGCCAGCAGCCCGGGACAGGGGGCGAAGTCACCCCTCCACTTT CASSPGQGAKSPLHF
TRBJ2-7 - 14 TRBD2 TRBV3-1 TGTGCCAGCAGGACTAGCGGGAGAAGTAACGAGCAGTACTTC CASRTSGRSNEQYF
TRBJ2-3 few 16 - TRBV4-3 TGCGCCAGCAGCCAAGAACGAGCCCTCCCCCCAGATACGCAGTATTTT CASSQERALPPDTQYF
TRBJ2-7 - 13 - TRBV3-1 TGTGCCAGCAGCCTCCTTTATGAAGGTGAGCAGTACTTC CASSLLYEGEQYF
TRBJ2-7 few 15 - TRBV11-2 TGTGCCAGCAGCCCAAATGGGGATATTGTCCACGAGCAGTACTTC CASSPNGDIVHEQYF
TRBJ1-6 - 13 TRBD1 TRBV6-1 TGTGCCAGCAGCCAGGGGGTTGCTTCACCCCTCCACTTT CASSQGVASPLHF
TRBJ2-3 few 15 TRBD2 TRBV29-1 TGCAGCGTTGGGGTAGCGGGAGGGAGGTCAAATACGCAGTATTTT CSVGVAGGRSNTQYF
TRBJ2-3 - 15 TRBD2 TRBV6-1 TGTGCCAGCAGTCGCGGGGGGGCCTTTGAAGATACGCAGTATTTT CASSRGGAFEDTQYF
TRBJ2-7 few 15 - TRBV4-3 TGCGCCAGCAGCCAAGATCTCCAGGGGTCCTACGAGCAGTACTTC CASSQDLQGSYEQYF
TRBJ2-7 - 13 TRBD2 TRBV3-1 TGTGCCACCCAGACTAGCGGGAGTTACGAGCAGTACTTC CATQTSGSYEQYF
TRBJ1-2 - 16 - TRBV4-2 TGTGCCAGCAGCCAAGAAACCACCATGCGCTTGGACGGCTACACCTTC CASSQETTMRLDGYTF
TRBJ2-5 - 13 - TRBV18 TGTGCCAGCTCAAATGGTGCGGGGGAGACCCAGTACTTC CASSNGAGETQYF
TRBJ2-3 - 17 TRBD2 TRBV5-6 TGTGCCAGCAGCTTGTCTCTCCTAGCGGGGACCACAGATACGCAGTATTTT CASSLSLLAGTTDTQYF
TRBJ2-5 few 13 - TRBV19 TGTGCCAGTAGTCGGCGGATCCAAGAGACCCAGTACTTC CASSRRIQETQYF
TRBJ2-1 - 16 - TRBV6-2/TRBV6-3 TGTGCCAGCAGACATGGACCGGGAGTGAGGTTGAATGAGCAGTTCTTC CASRHGPGVRLNEQFF